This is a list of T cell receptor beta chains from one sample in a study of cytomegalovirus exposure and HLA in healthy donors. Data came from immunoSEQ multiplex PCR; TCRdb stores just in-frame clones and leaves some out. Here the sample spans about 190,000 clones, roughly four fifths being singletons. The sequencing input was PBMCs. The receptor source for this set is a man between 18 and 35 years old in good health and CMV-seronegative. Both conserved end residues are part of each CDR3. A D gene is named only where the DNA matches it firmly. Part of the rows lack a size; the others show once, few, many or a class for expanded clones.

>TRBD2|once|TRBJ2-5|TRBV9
CASTLGGGSQETQYF
TGTGCCAGCACGTTGGGCGGGGGGAGCCAAGAGACCCAGTACTTC
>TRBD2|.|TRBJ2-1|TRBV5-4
CASSPTSGRAGDNEQFF
TGTGCCAGCAGCCCTACTAGCGGGAGGGCCGGGGACAATGAGCAGTTCTTC
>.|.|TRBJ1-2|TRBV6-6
CASSYSGQNYGYTF
TGTGCCAGCAGTTACTCGGGACAAAACTATGGCTACACCTTC
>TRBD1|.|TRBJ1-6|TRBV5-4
CASSSLTGQANSPLHF
TGTGCCAGCAGCTCCCTCACCGGACAGGCTAATTCACCCCTCCACTTT
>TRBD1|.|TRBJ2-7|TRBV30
CAWNRPGTGVSSYEQYF
TGTGCCTGGAATCGTCCCGGGACAGGGGTTAGCTCCTACGAGCAGTACTTC
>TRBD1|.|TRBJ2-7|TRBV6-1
CASSSRQGSNYEQYF
TGTGCCAGCAGTTCCAGACAGGGTTCTAACTACGAGCAGTACTTC
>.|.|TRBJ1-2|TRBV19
CASSIGPAGLSYGYTF
TGTGCCAGTAGTATAGGTCCCGCAGGGCTCTCCTATGGCTACACCTTC
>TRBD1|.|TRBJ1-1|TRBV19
CASSSPGQRNTEAFF
TGTGCCAGTAGTTCTCCGGGACAGAGAAACACTGAAGCTTTCTTT
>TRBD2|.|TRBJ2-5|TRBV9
CASSEAGGPLETQYF
TGTGCCAGCAGCGAAGCGGGAGGGCCTCTTGAGACCCAGTACTTC
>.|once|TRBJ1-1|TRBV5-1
CASSLVGEVAFF
TGCGCCAGCAGCTTAGTAGGGGAGGTGGCTTTCTTT
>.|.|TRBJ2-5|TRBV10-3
CAISQPRSQETQYF
TGTGCCATCAGCCAACCTAGATCACAAGAGACCCAGTACTTC
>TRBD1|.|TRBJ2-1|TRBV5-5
CASSYRDRGYNEQFF
TGTGCCAGCAGCTACCGGGACAGGGGATACAATGAGCAGTTCTTC
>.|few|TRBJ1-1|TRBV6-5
CASRPTGIPEAFF
TGTGCCAGCAGACCCACAGGGATCCCTGAAGCTTTCTTT
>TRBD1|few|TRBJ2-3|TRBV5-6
CASSLGTGGRDTQYF
TGTGCCAGCAGCTTGGGGACAGGGGGCAGGGATACGCAGTATTTT
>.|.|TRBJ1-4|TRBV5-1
CASSLREPANEKLFF
TGCGCCAGCAGCTTGAGGGAGCCGGCGAATGAAAAACTGTTTTTT
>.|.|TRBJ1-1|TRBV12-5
CASGLLVTEAFF
TGTGCTAGTGGTCTACTGGTCACTGAGGCTTTCTTT
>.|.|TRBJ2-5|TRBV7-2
CASSFVVGGGETQYF
TGTGCCAGCAGCTTCGTTGTGGGAGGGGGAGAGACCCAGTACTTC
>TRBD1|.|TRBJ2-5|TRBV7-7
CASSPGTGGETQYF
TGTGCTAGCAGCCCCGGGACAGGGGGGGAGACCCAGTACTTC
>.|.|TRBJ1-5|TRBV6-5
CASSYSGVGGQPQHF
TGTGCCAGCAGTTACTCAGGGGTGGGAGGTCAGCCCCAGCATTTT
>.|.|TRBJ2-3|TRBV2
CASSGNTDTQYF
TGTGCCAGCTCCGGGAACACAGATACGCAGTATTTT
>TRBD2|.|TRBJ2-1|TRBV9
CASSVALGAGGLNEQFF
TGTGCCAGCAGCGTAGCCCTAGGGGCGGGGGGGCTAAATGAGCAGTTCTTC
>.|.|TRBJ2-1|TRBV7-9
CASSLEPSDEQFF
TGTGCCAGCAGCTTAGAGCCTTCGGATGAGCAGTTCTTC
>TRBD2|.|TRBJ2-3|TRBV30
CAWSRGMGRAGTDTQYF
TGTGCCTGGAGTAGGGGAATGGGGAGGGCCGGCACAGATACGCAGTATTTT
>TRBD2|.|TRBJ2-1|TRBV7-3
CASSPGLAGNEQFF
TGTGCCAGCAGCCCGGGACTAGCAGGTAATGAGCAGTTCTTC
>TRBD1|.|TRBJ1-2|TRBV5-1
CASSLRQGADYGYTF
TGCGCCAGCAGCTTGAGGCAGGGGGCGGACTATGGCTACACCTTC
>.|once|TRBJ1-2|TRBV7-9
CASSLDLTASYGYTF
TGTGCCAGCAGCTTAGACCTCACCGCCAGCTATGGCTACACCTTC
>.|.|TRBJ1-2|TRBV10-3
CAISESGLYGYTF
TGTGCCATCAGTGAATCAGGCCTCTATGGCTACACCTTC
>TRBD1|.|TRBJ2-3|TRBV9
CASSARQGRVGTDTQYF
TGTGCCAGCAGCGCCCGACAGGGGCGGGTGGGCACAGATACGCAGTATTTT
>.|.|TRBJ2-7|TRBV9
CASSVAPTTRSSYEQYF
TGTGCCAGCAGCGTAGCCCCTACGACGAGGAGCTCCTACGAGCAGTACTTC